This T cell receptor beta chain was retrieved from a study of cytomegalovirus exposure and HLA in healthy donors. Findings of the study overall: According to a later analysis, TCR clusters from the first cohort tended to co-occur in the 100 to 150 validation repertoires.

As regards this clone: No antigen is known for it.

Some clones are missing from TCRdb's copy, which holds only in-frame ones; the method was immunoSEQ multiplex PCR. The table shows 260,000 or so clones, with approximately 88% occurring only once. The CDR3 is made up of 15 amino acids. J was trimmed by 4 bases and V by 4 bases; bases with no gene match: 1. Looked up from germline, CDR1 is LGHNT and CDR2 is FRNRAP. The source is a woman between 18 and 30 years old in good health and CMV-seronegative. This rearrangement joins TRBV12-5 to TRBJ2-5; 15 bases agree with TRBD2. Sequenced input: PBMCs. The CDR3 DNA is TGTGCTAGTGGTTCGGGACTAGCGGGAGGAGAGACCCAGTACTTC. It specifies CASGSGLAGGETQYF.